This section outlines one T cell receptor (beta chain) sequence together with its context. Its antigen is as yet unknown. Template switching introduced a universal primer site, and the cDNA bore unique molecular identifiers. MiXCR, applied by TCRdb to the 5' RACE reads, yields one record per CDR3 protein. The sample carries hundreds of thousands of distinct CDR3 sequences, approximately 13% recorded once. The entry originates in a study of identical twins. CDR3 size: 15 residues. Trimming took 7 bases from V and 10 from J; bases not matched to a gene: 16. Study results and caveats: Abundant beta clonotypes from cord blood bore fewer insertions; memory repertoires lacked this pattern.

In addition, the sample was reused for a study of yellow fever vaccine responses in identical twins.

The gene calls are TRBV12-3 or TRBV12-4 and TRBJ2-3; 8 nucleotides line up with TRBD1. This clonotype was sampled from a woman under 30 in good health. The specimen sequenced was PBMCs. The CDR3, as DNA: TGTGCCAGCACCAGATCGGGGACAGGCTCTTTGGCGCAGTATTTT. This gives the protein CASTRSGTGSLAQYF.